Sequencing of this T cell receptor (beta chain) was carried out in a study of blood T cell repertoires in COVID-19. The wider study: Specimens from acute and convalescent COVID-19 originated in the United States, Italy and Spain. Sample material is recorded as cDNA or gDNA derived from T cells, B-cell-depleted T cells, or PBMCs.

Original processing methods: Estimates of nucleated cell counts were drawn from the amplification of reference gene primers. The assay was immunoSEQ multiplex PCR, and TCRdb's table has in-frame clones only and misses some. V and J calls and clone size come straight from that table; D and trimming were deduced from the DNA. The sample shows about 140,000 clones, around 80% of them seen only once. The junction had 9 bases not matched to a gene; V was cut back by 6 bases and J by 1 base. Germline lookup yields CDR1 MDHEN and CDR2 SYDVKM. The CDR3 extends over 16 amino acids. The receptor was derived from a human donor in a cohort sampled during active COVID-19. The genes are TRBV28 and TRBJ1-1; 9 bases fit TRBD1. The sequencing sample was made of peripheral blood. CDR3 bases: TGTGCCAGCAGCGGGACAGGGACGGGTCGGAACACTGAAGCTTTCTTT. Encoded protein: CASSGTGTGRNTEAFF.